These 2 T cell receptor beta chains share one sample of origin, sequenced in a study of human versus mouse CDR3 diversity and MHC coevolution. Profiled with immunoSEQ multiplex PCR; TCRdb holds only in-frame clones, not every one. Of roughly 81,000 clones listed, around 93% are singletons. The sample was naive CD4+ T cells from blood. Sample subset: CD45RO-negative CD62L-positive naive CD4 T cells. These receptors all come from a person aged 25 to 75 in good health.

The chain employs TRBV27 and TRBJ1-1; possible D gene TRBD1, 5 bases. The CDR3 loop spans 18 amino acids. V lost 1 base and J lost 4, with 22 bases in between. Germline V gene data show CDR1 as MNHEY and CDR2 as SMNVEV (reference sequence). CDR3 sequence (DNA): TGTGCCAGCAGTTTATTATCCACGATTAACCCGGGGGGCACTGAAGCTTTCTTT. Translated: CASSLLSTINPGGTEAFF.

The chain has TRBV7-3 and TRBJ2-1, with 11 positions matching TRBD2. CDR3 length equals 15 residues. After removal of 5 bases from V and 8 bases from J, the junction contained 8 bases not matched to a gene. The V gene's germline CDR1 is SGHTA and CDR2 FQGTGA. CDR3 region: CASSILAGGIDEQFF. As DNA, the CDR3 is TGTGCCAGCAGCATCCTAGCGGGGGGCATCGATGAGCAGTTCTTC.